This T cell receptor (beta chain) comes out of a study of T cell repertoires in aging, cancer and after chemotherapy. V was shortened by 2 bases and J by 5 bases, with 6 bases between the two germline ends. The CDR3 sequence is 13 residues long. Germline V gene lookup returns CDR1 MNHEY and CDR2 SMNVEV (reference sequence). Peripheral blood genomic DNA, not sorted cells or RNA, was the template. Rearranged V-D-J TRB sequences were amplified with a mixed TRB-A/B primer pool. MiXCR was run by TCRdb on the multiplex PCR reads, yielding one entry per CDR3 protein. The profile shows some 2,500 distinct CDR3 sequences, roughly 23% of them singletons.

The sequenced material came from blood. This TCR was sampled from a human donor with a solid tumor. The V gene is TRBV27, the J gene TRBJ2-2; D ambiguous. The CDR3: CASSLMWTGELFF. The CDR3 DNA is TGTGCCAGCAGTTTAATGTGGACCGGGGAGCTGTTTTTT.